The 25 T cell receptor beta chains reported below all come from one sample, sequenced in a study of vaccination and CD4 T cells after COVID-19. These TCRs' antigens remain unknown. CD4+ T cells that had been cultured provided DNA sequenced with the Oncomine TCR Beta short-read assay. TCRdb processed the PCR reads anew with MiXCR; each CDR3 protein has one entry. Of some 20,000 distinct CDR3 sequences in the sample, about 40% were seen once. Noted treatment: approximately nine-day PBMC culture with coronavirus spike peptide pools or control peptides (ViraFEST assay). Source: CD4+ T cells from blood, cultured in vitro, taken before SARS-CoV-2 vaccination. The receptor set was obtained from a human donor who had recovered from COVID-19.

The J gene is TRBJ1-5, the V gene TRBV20-1; D is unresolved. The length of the CDR3 is 15 residues. CDR1 DFQATT and CDR2 SNEGSKA come from the germline V gene (reference sequence). V was cut by 0 bases and J by 0 bases, with 9 bases left in between. The CDR3 bases are TGCAGTGCTAGAGAAATCACCAATAGCAATCAGCCCCAGCATTTT. Translated, it gives CSAREITNSNQPQHF.

V is TRBV15 and J is TRBJ1-5; D uncertain. Trimming left V 2 bases short and J 2 bases short, with 10 bases between. The germline gives CDR1 LNHNV, CDR2 YYDKDF (reference sequence). This CDR3 has 15 residues. DNA of the CDR3: TGTGCCACCAGCAGACGACCTGGCGGCAATCAGCCCCAGCATTTT. Its translation: CATSRRPGGNQPQHF. The complete variable domain, with remaining parts taken from reference TRBV15 and TRBJ1-5, reads DAMVIQNPRYQVTQFGKPVTLSCSQTLNHNVMYWYQQKSSQAPKLLFHYYDKDFNNEADTPDNFQSRRPNTSFCFLDIRSPGLGDTAMYLCATSRRPGGNQPQHFGDGTRLSIL.

The rearrangement uses TRBV10-3 and TRBJ2-1; 13 bases match TRBD2. Germline V CDR1 and CDR2: ENHRY, SYGVKD. The CDR3 runs 15 residues. Germline trimming cut 6 bases from V and 10 bases from J; bases unmatched to any gene: 9. The CDR3 region has the DNA TGTGCCATCAGCGAGGGGACTAGCGGGGAAGTGGAGCAGTTCTTC. This sequence encodes CAISEGTSGEVEQFF.

This clonotype has a handful of counts. This chain joins TRBV6-2 or TRBV6-3 and TRBJ2-7; 14 positions match TRBD2. The germline gives CDR1 MNHEY, CDR2 SVGEGT. Trimming took 4 bases from V and 2 from J; bases not matched to a gene: 4. The CDR3 runs to 16 residues. CDR3 sequence (DNA): TGTGCCAGCAGTTTCGGGACTAGCGGGAGCCCCTACGAGCAGTACTTC. This sequence encodes CASSFGTSGSPYEQYF.

The chain employs TRBV28 and TRBJ1-6; 7 nucleotides align to TRBD1. J gave up 6 bases and V 8 bases, and 7 bases lay outside the gene matches. From germline, CDR1 is MDHEN and CDR2 SYDVKM. This CDR3 is 14 amino acids long. Written as DNA, the CDR3 is TGTGCCAGCGGGACCGGGACAGCTAATTCACCCCTCCACTTT. This gives the protein CASGTGTANSPLHF.

The chain employs TRBV2 and TRBJ1-2, with 10 bases aligning to TRBD1. Germline V CDR1 and CDR2: SNHLY, FYNNEI. Losses at the gene ends were 3 bases for V and 6 bases for J; bases not matched to a gene: 1. The CDR3 consists of 13 residues. The CDR3 nucleotides read TGTGCCAGCAGTGAGGACAGGGGGAATGGCTACACCTTC. Translated: CASSEDRGNGYTF.

The chain joins TRBV7-3 to TRBJ2-1, with 9 nucleotides matching TRBD1. The J segment lost 6 bases and the V segment lost 1 base, leaving 7 bases of the junction unmatched. The CDR3 sequence is 16 residues long. Looked up from germline, CDR1 is SGHTA and CDR2 is FQGTGA. In nucleotides, the CDR3 is TGTGCCAGCAGCTTAAAAGGGACAGGGATTGGCAATGAGCAGTTCTTC. Its translation: CASSLKGTGIGNEQFF.

This clonotype was detected a few times. The genes are TRBV7-9 and TRBJ1-2; D is perhaps TRBD1 (5 bases). CDR1 and CDR2 (germline): SEHNR, FQNEAQ (reference sequence). The length of the CDR3 is 14 residues. Trimming removed 5 bases from V and 6 bases from J, with 16 bases in between. In DNA form, the CDR3 reads TGTGCCAGCAGCCGCGACACAGGTATCCATGGCTACACCTTC. Protein: CASSRDTGIHGYTF.

This chain connects TRBV4-3 to TRBJ2-5, with D possibly TRBD1 on 6 matching bases. The V gene lost 0 bases and the J gene lost 3 bases, with 11 bases spanning the gap. The CDR3 has 15 amino acids. Per the germline V gene, CDR1 is LGHNA and CDR2 is YSLEER. The CDR3 DNA reads TGCGCCAGCAGCCAAGATTGGGACACCAAAGAGACCCAGTACTTC. The encoded protein is CASSQDWDTKETQYF.

The chain recombines TRBV11-2 with TRBJ2-7, with D possibly being TRBD1 (5 bases). V lost 4 bases, J lost 2 bases, and 9 bases lay in between. This CDR3 comprises 13 residues. Germline CDR1 SGHAT, CDR2 FQNNGV. As DNA, the CDR3 is TGTGCCAGCAGCTACAAAGGGGCCTACGAGCAGTACTTC. Amino acids: CASSYKGAYEQYF.

This clonotype was seen more than once but under ten times. This chain connects TRBV20-1 to TRBJ1-2; weak D call: TRBD1 (6 bases). The CDR3 loop spans 12 amino acids. Germline-derived CDR1 and CDR2 are DFQATT and SNEGSKA (reference sequence). The CDR3 DNA reads TGCAGCGCCACAAGGGGGGCCTATGGCTACACCTTC. Protein product: CSATRGAYGYTF.

The V and J genes are TRBV5-1 and TRBJ1-2; the match to TRBD1 covers 8 bases. Germline CDR1 reads SGHRS; CDR2 reads YFSETQ. The trim removed 2 bases at V and 6 bases at J, leaving 6 bases unmatched. The CDR3 loop spans 14 amino acids. The CDR3 sequence: CASSLGQGGDGYTF. For the CDR3, the DNA is TGCGCCAGCAGCTTAGGACAGGGAGGAGATGGCTACACCTTC.

The CDR3 spells CASSLQGFEAFF. DNA for the CDR3: TGTGCCAGCAGTCTACAGGGGTTTGAAGCTTTCTTT. The V gene is TRBV6-2 or TRBV6-3, the J gene TRBJ1-1; 7 bases map to TRBD1. CDR3 length equals 12 residues. V was clipped by 5 bases and J by 7 bases; unmatched bases: 4. Germline V gene data show CDR1 as MNHEY and CDR2 as SVGEGT.

DNA of the CDR3: TGTGCCAGCAGCACTGGACCGGGCACTGAAGCTTTCTTT. Translated, it gives CASSTGPGTEAFF. The chain employs TRBV28 and TRBJ1-1, with D unclear. The ends were cut back, 6 bases at V and 4 bases at J, with 12 bases in the middle. CDR3 size: 13 residues. Germline-derived CDR1 and CDR2 are MDHEN and SYDVKM.

This chain uses TRBV9 with TRBJ1-2, with TRBD1 identical over 7 bases. Germline loops: CDR1 SGDLS, CDR2 YYNGEE. V trimming: 0 bases; J trimming: 7 bases; junction bases outside the gene matches: 12. The CDR3 sequence is 16 residues long. CDR3 in amino acids: CASSVDVGAGGSGYTF. The CDR3 nucleotides read TGTGCCAGCAGCGTAGATGTGGGGGCAGGGGGTAGTGGCTACACCTTC.

The chain recombines TRBV5-1 with TRBJ2-1; D not certain. The CDR3 loop spans 12 amino acids. CDR1 is SGHRS, CDR2 YFSETQ, per germline. Trimming stripped 3 bases from V and 8 bases from J, with 9 bases between. CDR3 loop: CASSYSGDEQFF. The CDR3 DNA is TGCGCCAGCAGCTACAGTGGCGATGAGCAGTTCTTC.

The chain carries TRBV20-1 and TRBJ2-1; 14 positions agree with TRBD2. J lost 9 bases, V lost 7 bases, and 14 bases had no gene match. The CDR3 loop spans 16 amino acids. CDR1 and CDR2 (germline): DFQATT, SNEGSKA (reference sequence). As DNA, the CDR3 is TGCAGTGGCCAGATTCCGGGACTAGCGGGAGCGGGTGAGCAGTTCTTC. Residues: CSGQIPGLAGAGEQFF.

V usage is TRBV28 and J usage is TRBJ2-3; D not certain. This CDR3 has 14 residues. In germline, CDR1 is MDHEN, CDR2 SYDVKM. Trimming took 6 bases from V and 1 from J, leaving 11 bases between them. CDR3: CASSPRAGTDTQYF. CDR3 nucleotides: TGTGCCAGCAGCCCCCGAGCAGGCACAGATACGCAGTATTTT.

This clonotype was counted a single time. V is TRBV27 and J is TRBJ2-2, with 9 bases aligning to TRBD2. There are 16 residues in the CDR3. The V segment lost 4 bases and the J segment 7 bases; nucleotides outside the gene matches: 10. Looked up from germline, CDR1 is MNHEY and CDR2 is SMNVEV (reference sequence). The CDR3 here is CASSSPAGGIVGELFF. DNA for the CDR3: TGTGCCAGCAGTTCCCCGGCGGGAGGGATTGTCGGGGAGCTGTTTTTT.

The chain links TRBV10-3 to TRBJ1-1; the D is unclear. Germline V gene data show CDR1 as ENHRY and CDR2 as SYGVKD. V gave up 3 bases and J gave up 3 bases, with 14 bases separating them. The CDR3 consists of 15 residues. The CDR3 spells CAISERAARHTEAFF. The CDR3 region has the DNA TGTGCCATCAGTGAACGGGCGGCCCGACACACTGAAGCTTTCTTT.

The chain couples TRBV9 to TRBJ2-3; 14 positions match TRBD2. Trimming removed 0 bases from V and 3 bases from J; junction bases left unmatched: 9. CDR3 size: 19 residues. The V gene's germline CDR1 is SGDLS and CDR2 YYNGEE. As DNA, the CDR3 is TGTGCCAGCAGCGTAGACCCAACGGGACTAGCGGGAGCGACAGATACGCAGTATTTT. Amino acids: CASSVDPTGLAGATDTQYF.

The chain uses TRBV12-3 or TRBV12-4 and TRBJ1-2; tentatively, D is TRBD1 (5 bases). V lost 3 bases and J lost 8, with 16 bases in between. The length of the CDR3 is 14 residues. CDR3: CASSFGSGEGGYTF. In DNA, the CDR3 is TGTGCCAGCAGTTTCGGATCGGGGGAGGGAGGCTACACCTTC.

As DNA, the CDR3 is TGTGCCAGCAGTGATGGAGGGATTACTAACTATGGCTACACCTTC. As protein: CASSDGGITNYGYTF. This sequence joins TRBV2 and TRBJ1-2; D not resolved. The V gene's germline CDR1 is SNHLY and CDR2 FYNNEI. The CDR3 runs to 15 residues. V lost 3 bases and J lost 0, with 11 bases in between.

This clonotype appeared a few times. The chain links TRBV27 to TRBJ1-6; TRBD1 is a possible D gene (6 bases). The V end lost 2 bases, the J end lost 10 bases, and 18 bases lay between the germline ends. This CDR3 contains 16 residues. CDR1 is MNHEY and CDR2 is SMNVEV in the germline V gene (reference sequence). CDR3 region: CASSLQSHPGASPLHF. The CDR3, as DNA: TGTGCCAGCAGTTTACAATCACACCCAGGGGCCTCACCCCTCCACTTT.

J is TRBJ2-7 and V is TRBV6-5; perhaps TRBD2 as D (6 bases). Germline lookup yields CDR1 MNHEY and CDR2 SVGAGI. The CDR3 extends over 14 amino acids. V was cut by 4 bases and J by 5 bases, with 15 bases left in between. The CDR3, as DNA: TGTGCCAGCAGTTCACCCGGGACGGGAGACGAGCAGTACTTC. Translated: CASSSPGTGDEQYF.